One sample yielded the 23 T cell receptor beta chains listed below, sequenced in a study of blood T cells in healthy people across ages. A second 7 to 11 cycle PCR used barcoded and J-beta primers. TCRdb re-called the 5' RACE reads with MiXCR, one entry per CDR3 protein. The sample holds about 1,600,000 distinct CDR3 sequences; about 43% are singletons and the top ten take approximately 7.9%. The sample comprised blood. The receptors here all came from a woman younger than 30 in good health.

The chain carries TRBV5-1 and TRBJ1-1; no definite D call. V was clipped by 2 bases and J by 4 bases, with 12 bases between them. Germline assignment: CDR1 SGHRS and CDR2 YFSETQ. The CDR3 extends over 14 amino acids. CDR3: CASSFNLGITEAFF. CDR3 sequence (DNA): TGCGCCAGCAGCTTTAACCTAGGGATCACTGAAGCTTTCTTT.

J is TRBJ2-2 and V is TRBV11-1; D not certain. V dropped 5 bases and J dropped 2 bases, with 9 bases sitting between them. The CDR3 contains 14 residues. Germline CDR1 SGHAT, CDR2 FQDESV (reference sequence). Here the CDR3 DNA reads TGTGCCAGCAGCCTCTTAGAAAACACCGGGGAGCTGTTTTTT. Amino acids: CASSLLENTGELFF.

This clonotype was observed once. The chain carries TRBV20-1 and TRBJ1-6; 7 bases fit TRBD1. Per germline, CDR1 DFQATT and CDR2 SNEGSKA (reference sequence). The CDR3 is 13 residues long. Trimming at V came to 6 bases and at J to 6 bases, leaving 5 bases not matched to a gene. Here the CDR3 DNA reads TGCAGTGCCCTCCGGGACAGTAATTCACCCCTCCACTTT. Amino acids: CSALRDSNSPLHF.

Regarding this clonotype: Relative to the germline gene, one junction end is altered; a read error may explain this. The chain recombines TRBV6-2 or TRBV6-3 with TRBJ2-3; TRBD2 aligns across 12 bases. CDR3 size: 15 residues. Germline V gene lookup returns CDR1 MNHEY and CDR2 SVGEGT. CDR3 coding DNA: TGTGCCAGCAGGCGGACTAGCGGGAATCAAGATACGCGGTATTTT. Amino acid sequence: CASRRTSGNQDTRYF.

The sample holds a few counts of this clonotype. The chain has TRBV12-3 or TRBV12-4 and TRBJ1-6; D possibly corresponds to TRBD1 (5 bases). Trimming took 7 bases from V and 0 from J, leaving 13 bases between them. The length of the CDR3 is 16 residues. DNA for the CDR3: TGTGCCAGCACCTTGGGGCATTCCTCCTATAATTCACCCCTCCACTTT. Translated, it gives CASTLGHSSYNSPLHF.

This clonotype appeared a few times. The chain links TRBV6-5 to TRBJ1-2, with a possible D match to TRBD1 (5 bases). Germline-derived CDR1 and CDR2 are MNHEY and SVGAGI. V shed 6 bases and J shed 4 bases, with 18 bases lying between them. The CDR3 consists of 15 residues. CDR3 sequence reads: CASRTAGVVSYGYTF. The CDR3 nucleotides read TGTGCCAGCAGAACCGCGGGGGTGGTTAGCTATGGCTACACCTTC.

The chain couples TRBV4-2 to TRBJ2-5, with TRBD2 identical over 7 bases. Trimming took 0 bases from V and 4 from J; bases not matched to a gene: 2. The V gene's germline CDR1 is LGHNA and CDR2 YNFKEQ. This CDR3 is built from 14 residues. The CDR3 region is CASSQEPSGETQYF. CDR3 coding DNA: TGTGCCAGCAGCCAAGAGCCTAGCGGAGAGACCCAGTACTTC.

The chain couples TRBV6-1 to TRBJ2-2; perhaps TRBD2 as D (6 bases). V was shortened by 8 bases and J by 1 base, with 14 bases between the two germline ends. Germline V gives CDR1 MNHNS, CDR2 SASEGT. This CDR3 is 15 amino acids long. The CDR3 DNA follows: TGTGCCAGCGGACTAAGGAGACTGAACACCGGGGAGCTGTTTTTT. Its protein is CASGLRRLNTGELFF.

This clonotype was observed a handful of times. The CDR3 reads CSARKVRGGDNEQFF. The DNA of the CDR3 is TGCAGTGCTAGGAAAGTGCGGGGGGGGGACAATGAGCAGTTCTTC. The chain employs TRBV20-1 and TRBJ2-1; TRBD2 matches 9 bases. This CDR3 has 15 amino acids. Germline V gene lookup returns CDR1 DFQATT and CDR2 SNEGSKA (reference sequence). V shed 3 bases, J shed 5 bases, and the junction held 8 bases outside the gene matches.

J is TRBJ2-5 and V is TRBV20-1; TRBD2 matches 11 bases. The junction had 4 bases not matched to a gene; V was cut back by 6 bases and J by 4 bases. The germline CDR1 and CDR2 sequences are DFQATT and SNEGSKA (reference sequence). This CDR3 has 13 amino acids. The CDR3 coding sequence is TGCAGTGCAACTGGGACTAGCGGAGAGACCCAGTACTTC. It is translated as CSATGTSGETQYF.

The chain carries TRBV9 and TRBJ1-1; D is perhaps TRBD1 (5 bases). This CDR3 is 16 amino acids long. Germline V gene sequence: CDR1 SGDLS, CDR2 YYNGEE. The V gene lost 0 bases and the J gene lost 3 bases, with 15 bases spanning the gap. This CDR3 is CASSVDVPGLDTEAFF. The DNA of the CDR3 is TGTGCCAGCAGCGTAGACGTCCCGGGGCTGGACACTGAAGCTTTCTTT.

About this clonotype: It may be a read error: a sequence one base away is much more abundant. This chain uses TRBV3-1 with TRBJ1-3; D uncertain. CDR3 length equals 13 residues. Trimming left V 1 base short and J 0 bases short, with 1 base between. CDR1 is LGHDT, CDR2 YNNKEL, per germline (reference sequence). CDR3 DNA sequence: TGTGCCAGCAGCCAAGTCTCTGGAAACACCATATATTTT. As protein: CASSQVSGNTIYF.

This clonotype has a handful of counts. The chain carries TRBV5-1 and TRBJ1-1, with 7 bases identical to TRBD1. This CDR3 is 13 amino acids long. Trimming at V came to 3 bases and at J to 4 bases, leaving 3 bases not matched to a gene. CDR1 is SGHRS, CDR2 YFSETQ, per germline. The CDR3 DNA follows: TGCGCCAGCAGCTCGACAGGGCGCACTGAAGCTTTCTTT. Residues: CASSSTGRTEAFF.

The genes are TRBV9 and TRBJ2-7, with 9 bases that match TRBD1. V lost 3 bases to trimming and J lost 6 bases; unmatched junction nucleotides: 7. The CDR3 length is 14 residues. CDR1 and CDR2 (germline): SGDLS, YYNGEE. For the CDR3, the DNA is TGTGCCAGCAGCGGACCGGGACAGGGTCTCGAGCAGTACTTC. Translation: CASSGPGQGLEQYF.

CDR3 sequence (DNA): TGTGCCAGCAGCCCCCGAGGTATGTCGAGCTCCTACGAGCAGTACTTC. It translates to CASSPRGMSSSYEQYF. This sequence joins TRBV12-3 or TRBV12-4 and TRBJ2-7; D uncertain. The CDR3 extends over 16 amino acids. V lost 6 bases, J lost 0 bases, and 18 bases lay in between.

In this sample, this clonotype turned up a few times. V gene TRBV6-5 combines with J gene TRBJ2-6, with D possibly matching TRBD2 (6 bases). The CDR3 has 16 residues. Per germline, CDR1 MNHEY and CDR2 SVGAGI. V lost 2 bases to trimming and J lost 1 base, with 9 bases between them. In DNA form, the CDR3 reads TGTGCCAGCAGTTACATCGGGGGATCTGGGGCCAACGTCCTGACTTTC. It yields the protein CASSYIGGSGANVLTF.

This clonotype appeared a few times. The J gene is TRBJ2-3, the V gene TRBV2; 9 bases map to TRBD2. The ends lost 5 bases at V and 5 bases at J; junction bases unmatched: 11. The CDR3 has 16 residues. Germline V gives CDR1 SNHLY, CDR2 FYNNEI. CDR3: CASSSTRGGQGDTQYF. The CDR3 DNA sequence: TGTGCCAGCAGTTCAACGCGGGGGGGCCAGGGAGATACGCAGTATTTT.

The CDR3 DNA reads as TGTGCCACTACACGATCGGGAGTTGAGCAGTATTTT. Translation: CATTRSGVEQYF. The V gene is TRBV27, the J gene TRBJ2-3; D might be TRBD2 (6 bases). There are 12 residues in the CDR3. V was shortened by 10 bases and J by 11 bases, with 19 bases between the two germline ends. Germline V gene lookup returns CDR1 MNHEY and CDR2 SMNVEV (reference sequence).

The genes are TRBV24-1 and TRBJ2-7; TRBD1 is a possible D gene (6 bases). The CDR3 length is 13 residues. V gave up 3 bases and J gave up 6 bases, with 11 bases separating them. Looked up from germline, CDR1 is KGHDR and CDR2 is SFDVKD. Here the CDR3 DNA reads TGTGCCACCAGTGATCTAGACAGGCGCGAGCAGTACTTC. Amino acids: CATSDLDRREQYF.

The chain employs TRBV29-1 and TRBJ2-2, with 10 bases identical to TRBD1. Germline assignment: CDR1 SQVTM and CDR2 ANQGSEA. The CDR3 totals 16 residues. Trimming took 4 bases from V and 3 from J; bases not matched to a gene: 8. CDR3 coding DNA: TGCAGCGTTGTAGGGGACAGGGGAAGGGACACCGGGGAGCTGTTTTTT. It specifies CSVVGDRGRDTGELFF.

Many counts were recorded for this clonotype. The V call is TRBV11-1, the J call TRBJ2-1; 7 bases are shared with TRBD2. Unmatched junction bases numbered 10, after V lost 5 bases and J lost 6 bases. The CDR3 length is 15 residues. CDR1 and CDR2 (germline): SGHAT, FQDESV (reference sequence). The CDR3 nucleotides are TGTGCCAGCAGCGGTGGGGGGGGTTCGGGCAATGAGCAGTTCTTC. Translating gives CASSGGGGSGNEQFF.

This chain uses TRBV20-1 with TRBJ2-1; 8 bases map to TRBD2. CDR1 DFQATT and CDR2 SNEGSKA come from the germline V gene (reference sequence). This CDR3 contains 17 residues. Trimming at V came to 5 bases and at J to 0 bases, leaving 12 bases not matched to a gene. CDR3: CSAWNGGGGSSYNEQFF. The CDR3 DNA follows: TGCAGTGCTTGGAACGGGGGCGGGGGGAGCTCCTACAATGAGCAGTTCTTC.

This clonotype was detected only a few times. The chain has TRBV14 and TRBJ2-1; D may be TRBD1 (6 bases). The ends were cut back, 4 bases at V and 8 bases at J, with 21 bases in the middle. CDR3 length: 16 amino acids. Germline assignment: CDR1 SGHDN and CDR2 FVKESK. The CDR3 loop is CASSLQTGKRSDEQFF. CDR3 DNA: TGTGCCAGCAGCCTTCAAACAGGGAAGAGGTCCGATGAGCAGTTCTTC. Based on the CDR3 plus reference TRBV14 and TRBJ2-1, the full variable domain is EAGVTQFPSHSVIEKGQTVTLRCDPISGHDNLYWYRRVMGKEIKFLLHFVKESKQDESGMPNNRFLAERTGGTYSTLKVQPAELEDSGVYFCASSLQTGKRSDEQFFGPGTRLTVL.